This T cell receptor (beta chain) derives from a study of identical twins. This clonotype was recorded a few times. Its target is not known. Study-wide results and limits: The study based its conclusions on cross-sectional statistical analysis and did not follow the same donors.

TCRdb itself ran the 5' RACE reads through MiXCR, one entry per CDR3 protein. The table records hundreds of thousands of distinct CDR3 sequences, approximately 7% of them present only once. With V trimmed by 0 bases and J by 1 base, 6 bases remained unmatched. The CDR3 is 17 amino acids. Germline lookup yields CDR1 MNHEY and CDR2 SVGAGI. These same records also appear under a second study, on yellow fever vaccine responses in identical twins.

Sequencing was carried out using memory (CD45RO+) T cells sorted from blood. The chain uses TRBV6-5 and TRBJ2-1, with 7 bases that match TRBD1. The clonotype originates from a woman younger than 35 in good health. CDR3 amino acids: CASSYSGGSRSYNEQFF. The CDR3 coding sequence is TGTGCCAGCAGTTACTCAGGGGGCTCGCGATCCTACAATGAGCAGTTCTTC.